These 18 T cell receptor beta chains were all obtained from the same sample, sequenced in a study of regulatory T cells in long-lasting Graves disease. Time point specified: persistent/refractory GD, antithyroid drugs over 5 years with positive TRAb. RNA from PBMCs was the source of the TCR library. Both iRepertoire HTBI primers and Arm-PCR of CDR3 regions were used to build the TCR beta libraries. TCRdb recomputed calls from the multiplex PCR reads with MiXCR, one row per CDR3 protein. The data show a few hundred thousand distinct CDR3 sequences, 23% seen once. Sequenced material: peripheral blood mononuclear cells (PBMCs), taken when the disease was refractory, from a patient treated with antithyroid drugs. These receptors were obtained from a female donor with Graves disease.

This chain connects TRBV20-1 to TRBJ2-1, with 13 bases that match TRBD2. This CDR3 comprises 18 residues. J gave up 0 bases and V 8 bases, and 13 bases lay outside the gene matches. Germline CDR1 and CDR2: DFQATT and SNEGSKA (reference sequence). The CDR3 bases are TGCAGTCCTGTAGAAGGACTAGCGGGAGCCAGCTCCTACAATGAGCAGTTCTTC. Its protein product is CSPVEGLAGASSYNEQFF.

Comments on this clonotype: At one end the junction does not follow the germline gene, possibly because of a read error. V is TRBV3-1 and J is TRBJ2-6; 10 positions agree with TRBD1. CDR1 and CDR2 (germline): LGHDT, YNNKEL (reference sequence). The CDR3 is 19 residues long. This CDR3 reads CANSQGPGQGPPGANVLTF. The CDR3 bases are TGTGCCAACAGCCAAGGCCCGGGACAGGGGCCCCCTGGGGCCAACGTCCTGACTTTC.

This clonotype came up once. This chain connects TRBV12-5 to TRBJ2-3; D tentatively fits TRBD1 or TRBD2 (5 bases each). Germline-derived CDR1 and CDR2 are LGHNT and FRNRAP. Trimming removed 6 bases from V and 5 bases from J, with 18 bases in between. The CDR3 length is 15 residues. The CDR3: CASGRGGSSGDTQYF. CDR3 nucleotide sequence: TGTGCTAGTGGCCGGGGCGGGTCTTCAGGAGATACGCAGTATTTT.

This clonotype was observed a handful of times. The chain uses TRBV5-6 and TRBJ2-2, with 8 bases matching TRBD2. V lost 3 bases, J lost 5 bases, and 9 bases stayed unmatched. The CDR3 spans 16 residues. The germline CDR1 and CDR2 sequences are SGHDT and YYEEEE. The CDR3: CASSSISGSRTGELFF. The CDR3 nucleotides read TGTGCCAGCAGCTCGATCAGCGGGAGTCGTACCGGGGAGCTGTTTTTT.

This chain joins TRBV20-1 and TRBJ2-7; either TRBD1 or TRBD2 may supply D (6 bases each). Germline V CDR1 and CDR2: DFQATT, SNEGSKA (reference sequence). The germline V and J ends were trimmed by 6 bases and 6 bases, with 21 bases remaining between them. The CDR3 covers 14 residues. The CDR3 here is CSASPTGTLSEQYF. DNA for the CDR3: TGCAGTGCGTCCCCTACAGGGACTCTATCCGAGCAGTACTTC.

The chain carries TRBV7-2 and TRBJ2-7, with a weak D call TRBD1 (5 bases). CDR3 length equals 19 residues. Trimming cost V 2 bases and J 2 bases, with 25 bases left between them. Germline CDR1 reads SGHTA; CDR2 reads FQGNSA. The CDR3 sequence is CASSLSLPLSRRQTYEQYF. DNA of the CDR3: TGTGCCAGCAGCTTATCCCTCCCCCTCAGCCGGCGACAGACCTACGAGCAGTACTTC. Filled out from reference TRBV7-2 and TRBJ2-7, the complete variable domain reads GAGVSQSPSNKVTEKGKDVELRCDPISGHTALYWYRQSLGQGLEFLIYFQGNSAPDKSGLPSDRFSAERTGGSVSTLTIQRTQQEDSAVYLCASSLSLPLSRRQTYEQYFGPGTRLTVT.

V gene TRBV5-1 combines with J gene TRBJ2-7, with D maybe TRBD1 (6 bases). Per germline, CDR1 SGHRS and CDR2 YFSETQ. This CDR3 is 19 amino acids long. The V end lost 2 bases, the J end lost 3 bases, and 27 bases lay between the germline ends. In DNA form, the CDR3 reads TGCGCCAGCAGCTTCCGGCAGGGGCTTCCCCATCTTCGATTCTACGAGCAGTACTTC. Its protein is CASSFRQGLPHLRFYEQYF.

A remark on this clonotype: A much larger clone is a single base away; this may be a read error. This chain connects TRBV11-2 to TRBJ1-1; tentative D call: TRBD1 (6 bases). CDR3 length: 11 residues. The V and J ends lost 4 bases and 8 bases respectively, with 8 bases between them. Germline CDR1 and CDR2: SGHAT and FQNNGV. The CDR3 coding sequence is TGTGCCAGCAGCTCCGGACAGGAAGCTTTCTTT. It specifies CASSSGQEAFF.

In its sample, this clonotype was seen many times. The chain carries TRBV6-1 and TRBJ2-6, with a possible D match to TRBD2 (5 bases). Trimming pared 0 bases from V and 1 base from J, leaving 7 bases between. The germline CDR1 and CDR2 sequences are MNHNS and SASEGT. This CDR3 has 16 residues. The chain's CDR3 is CASSEATGSGANVLTF. CDR3 sequence (DNA): TGTGCCAGCAGTGAAGCGACGGGGTCTGGGGCCAACGTCCTGACTTTC.

On this clonotype itself: A much larger clone lies a single base off, so this may be a read error. The CDR3 DNA sequence: TGTGCCAGCAGTTGGGGGGCGCAGGGCTACACCTTC. Its translation: CASSWGAQGYTF. The chain combines TRBV28 with TRBJ1-2; D perhaps matches TRBD1 (6 bases). Trimming removed 4 bases at V and 8 bases at J, with 11 bases between. Germline CDR1 and CDR2: MDHEN and SYDVKM. This CDR3 is built from 12 residues.

The chain has TRBV6-1 and TRBJ1-1; the D gene is possibly TRBD1 (5 bases). Trimming removed 10 bases from V and 0 bases from J, with 12 bases in between. The CDR3 has 13 residues. The germline V gene encodes CDR1 MNHNS and CDR2 SASEGT. CDR3 region: CAIGRALNTEAFF. The CDR3 DNA follows: TGTGCCATCGGCAGGGCTTTGAACACTGAAGCTTTCTTT.

At least ten counts were recorded for this clonotype. J is TRBJ2-5 and V is TRBV14, with a tentative D call TRBD1 (6 bases). V was shortened by 3 bases and J by 5 bases, with 7 bases between the two germline ends. The CDR3 contains 12 residues. Germline values: CDR1 SGHDN, CDR2 FVKESK. The CDR3: CASSHTGETQYF. The CDR3 DNA reads as TGTGCCAGCAGCCATACAGGGGAGACCCAGTACTTC.

This sequence joins TRBV28 and TRBJ1-2; the match to TRBD1 covers 8 bases. Trimming at V came to 11 bases and at J to 2 bases, leaving 13 bases not matched to a gene. The CDR3 is made up of 15 amino acids. Germline CDR1 MDHEN, CDR2 SYDVKM. The CDR3 sequence: CAWSDPGGANYGYTF. The CDR3 DNA reads TGTGCCTGGAGTGACCCAGGGGGCGCAAACTATGGCTACACCTTC.

In this sample, this clonotype turned up a few times. The chain recombines TRBV28 with TRBJ1-1; possible D gene TRBD1, 6 bases. Germline loops: CDR1 MDHEN, CDR2 SYDVKM. V was shortened by 8 bases and J by 0 bases, with 22 bases between the two germline ends. The CDR3 extends over 17 amino acids. The CDR3 bases are TGTGCCAGCCCTCCTGGGGAGGGGGTTAGGATGAACACTGAAGCTTTCTTT. Translation: CASPPGEGVRMNTEAFF.

This clonotype was seen only once. V usage is TRBV4-1 and J usage is TRBJ2-7, with 7 bases matching TRBD1. The CDR3 spans 15 residues. Per germline, CDR1 MGHRA and CDR2 YSYEKL. The trim removed 3 bases at V and 4 bases at J, leaving 9 bases unmatched. The CDR3 sequence: CASSQNPGQMYEQYF. The CDR3 DNA sequence: TGCGCCAGCAGCCAGAACCCGGGACAGATGTACGAGCAGTACTTC.

This clonotype has at least ten counts. The chain recombines TRBV3-1 with TRBJ1-4; 7 bases line up with TRBD1. V lost 5 bases, J lost 5 bases, and 8 bases stayed unmatched. The germline V gene has CDR1 LGHDT and CDR2 YNNKEL (reference sequence). This CDR3 contains 15 residues. The CDR3 loop is CASSLKTGSNEKLFF. CDR3 bases: TGTGCCAGCAGCTTAAAGACAGGGTCAAATGAAAAACTGTTTTTT.

This clonotype has just a few counts. This rearrangement joins TRBV6-1 to TRBJ2-4; 12 bases match TRBD2. V shed 6 bases, J shed 8 bases, and the junction held 14 bases outside the gene matches. CDR3 length equals 17 residues. Germline loops: CDR1 MNHNS, CDR2 SASEGT. CDR3 sequence reads: CASSRAGTSGFSDIQYF. CDR3 nucleotide sequence: TGTGCCAGCAGCCGCGCCGGGACTAGCGGGTTTAGTGACATTCAGTACTTC.

This clonotype has only a few counts. The chain employs TRBV19 and TRBJ1-2; 7 bases are shared with TRBD1. This CDR3 has 13 amino acids. Germline values: CDR1 LNHDA, CDR2 SQIVND (reference sequence). The J segment lost 6 bases and the V segment lost 3 bases, leaving 4 bases of the junction unmatched. CDR3: CASSIGGQNGYTF. The CDR3 bases are TGTGCCAGTAGTATTGGGGGACAGAATGGCTACACCTTC.